The rows below give T cell receptor beta chains drawn from one sample of a study. Profiled with immunoSEQ multiplex PCR; TCRdb holds only in-frame clones, not every one. The repertoire holds 60,000 to 85,000 clones, with around 93% as singletons. The sample was PBMCs. These receptor sequences come from a man between 40 and 49 years old with rheumatoid arthritis. The CDR3 runs from the conserved cysteine through the conserved F or W. Each record gives: D gene, J gene, clone size, V gene, CDR3 protein, CDR3 DNA. A D gene is named only where the DNA matches it firmly. A row's size may be missing; if present it is once, few, many or a size class.

d_call: -; j_call: TRBJ1-5; clone_size: -; v_call: TRBV10-3; cdr3_aa: CAIRSDQSNQPQHF; cdr3_nt: TGTGCCATCAGATCGGACCAAAGCAATCAGCCCCAGCATTTT
d_call: -; j_call: TRBJ2-7; clone_size: once; v_call: TRBV27; cdr3_aa: CASSLSSADLYEQYF; cdr3_nt: TGTGCCAGCAGTTTATCGTCTGCGGACCTTTACGAGCAGTACTTC
d_call: -; j_call: TRBJ2-1; clone_size: -; v_call: TRBV7-9; cdr3_aa: CASSLVERWRWEQFF; cdr3_nt: TGTGCCAGCAGCTTAGTGGAGAGATGGAGGTGGGAGCAGTTCTTC
d_call: TRBD2; j_call: TRBJ2-1; clone_size: -; v_call: TRBV7-3; cdr3_aa: CASSPGTSGSYNEQFF; cdr3_nt: TGTGCCAGCAGCCCAGGGACTAGCGGCTCCTACAATGAGCAGTTCTTC
d_call: -; j_call: TRBJ1-1; clone_size: -; v_call: TRBV6-5; cdr3_aa: CASRLRRNTEAFF; cdr3_nt: TGTGCCAGCAGATTAAGGCGGAACACTGAAGCTTTCTTT
d_call: -; j_call: TRBJ2-7; clone_size: -; v_call: TRBV3-1/TRBV3-2; cdr3_aa: CASSRAYYEQYF; cdr3_nt: TGTGCCAGCAGCCGAGCCTACTACGAGCAGTACTTC
d_call: -; j_call: TRBJ2-5; clone_size: -; v_call: TRBV28; cdr3_aa: CASRSPGTETQYF; cdr3_nt: TGTGCCAGCAGGTCTCCAGGGACTGAGACCCAGTACTTC
d_call: -; j_call: TRBJ1-4; clone_size: -; v_call: TRBV12-2; cdr3_aa: CASRLIGPPDRGEKLFF; cdr3_nt: TGTGCAAGTCGCTTAATCGGCCCCCCGGACAGGGGTGAAAAACTGTTTTTT
d_call: TRBD1; j_call: TRBJ1-1; clone_size: -; v_call: TRBV5-5; cdr3_aa: CASSYPDRAEAFF; cdr3_nt: TGTGCCAGCAGCTACCCCGACAGGGCTGAAGCTTTCTTT
d_call: -; j_call: TRBJ2-5; clone_size: -; v_call: TRBV24-1; cdr3_aa: CATSQSKQETQYF; cdr3_nt: TGTGCCACCAGTCAGTCCAAACAAGAGACCCAGTACTTC
d_call: -; j_call: TRBJ1-3; clone_size: -; v_call: TRBV4-1; cdr3_aa: CASSRTRIAGNTIYF; cdr3_nt: TGCGCCAGCAGCCGGACCAGGATAGCAGGAAACACCATATATTTT
d_call: -; j_call: TRBJ2-1; clone_size: -; v_call: TRBV28; cdr3_aa: CASTRRHNEQFF; cdr3_nt: TGTGCCAGCACTCGCCGCCACAATGAGCAGTTCTTC
d_call: TRBD2; j_call: TRBJ2-7; clone_size: -; v_call: TRBV10-3; cdr3_aa: CAISPNERETGEQYF; cdr3_nt: TGTGCCATCAGTCCGAACGAGCGGGAGACCGGCGAGCAGTACTTC
d_call: TRBD2; j_call: TRBJ2-7; clone_size: -; v_call: TRBV28; cdr3_aa: CASSSPTSGNVFYEQYF; cdr3_nt: TGTGCCAGCAGTTCTCCGACTAGCGGGAATGTGTTCTACGAGCAGTACTTC
d_call: TRBD1; j_call: TRBJ2-5; clone_size: -; v_call: TRBV28; cdr3_aa: CASSAPGQVKETQYF; cdr3_nt: TGTGCCAGCAGTGCCCCGGGACAGGTGAAAGAGACCCAGTACTTC
d_call: TRBD1; j_call: TRBJ1-1; clone_size: -; v_call: TRBV29-1; cdr3_aa: CSVARDRGEAFF; cdr3_nt: TGCAGCGTAGCCAGGGACAGGGGTGAAGCTTTCTTT
d_call: -; j_call: TRBJ1-2; clone_size: -; v_call: TRBV6-6; cdr3_aa: CASSYSEGGNGYTF; cdr3_nt: TGTGCCAGCAGTTACTCAGAGGGTGGGAATGGCTACACCTTC
d_call: -; j_call: TRBJ1-4; clone_size: once; v_call: TRBV19; cdr3_aa: CASSIMAGGEKLFF; cdr3_nt: TGTGCCAGTAGTATCATGGCGGGGGGTGAAAAACTGTTTTTT
d_call: TRBD2; j_call: TRBJ2-7; clone_size: -; v_call: TRBV4-3; cdr3_aa: CASSQETGTSGYEQYF; cdr3_nt: TGCGCCAGCAGCCAAGAGACAGGGACTAGCGGCTACGAGCAGTACTTC
d_call: TRBD1; j_call: TRBJ2-4; clone_size: -; v_call: TRBV4-1; cdr3_aa: CASSHPGTVGNIQYF; cdr3_nt: TGCGCCAGCAGCCATCCCGGGACAGTAGGAAACATTCAGTACTTC
d_call: TRBD1; j_call: TRBJ2-2; clone_size: -; v_call: TRBV7-2; cdr3_aa: CASSLHRGLGTGELFF; cdr3_nt: TGTGCCAGCAGCCTCCACAGGGGTCTAGGTACCGGGGAGCTGTTTTTT
d_call: TRBD2; j_call: TRBJ2-1; clone_size: once; v_call: TRBV19; cdr3_aa: CASSIDGGGDDEQFF; cdr3_nt: TGTGCCAGTAGTATAGATGGCGGGGGGGACGATGAGCAGTTCTTC
d_call: -; j_call: TRBJ1-6; clone_size: -; v_call: TRBV12-5; cdr3_aa: CASGFNSPLHF; cdr3_nt: TGTGCTAGTGGTTTCAATTCACCCCTCCACTTT
d_call: TRBD2; j_call: TRBJ2-2; clone_size: -; v_call: TRBV11-1; cdr3_aa: CASSSGTSGTGELFF; cdr3_nt: TGTGCCAGCAGCTCCGGGACTAGCGGGACCGGGGAGCTGTTTTTT
d_call: TRBD1; j_call: TRBJ1-4; clone_size: -; v_call: TRBV5-5; cdr3_aa: CASGWGQGAANEKLFF; cdr3_nt: TGTGCCAGCGGATGGGGCCAGGGGGCGGCTAATGAAAAACTGTTTTTT
d_call: -; j_call: TRBJ2-7; clone_size: -; v_call: TRBV5-4; cdr3_aa: CASSFAGHEQYF; cdr3_nt: TGTGCCAGCAGCTTTGCAGGCCACGAGCAGTACTTC
d_call: TRBD1; j_call: TRBJ1-5; clone_size: -; v_call: TRBV7-9; cdr3_aa: CASSLGDRGNQPQHF; cdr3_nt: TGTGCCAGCAGCTTAGGGGACAGGGGGAATCAGCCCCAGCATTTT
d_call: -; j_call: TRBJ2-1; clone_size: few; v_call: TRBV11-2; cdr3_aa: CASRTPGRQVEQFF; cdr3_nt: TGTGCCAGCAGAACCCCGGGCCGCCAGGTTGAGCAGTTCTTC
d_call: -; j_call: TRBJ2-7; clone_size: -; v_call: TRBV28; cdr3_aa: CASSLEGLPYEQYF; cdr3_nt: TGTGCCAGCAGTTTAGAGGGGCTCCCCTACGAGCAGTACTTC
d_call: -; j_call: TRBJ2-5; clone_size: -; v_call: TRBV10-1; cdr3_aa: CAGGVETQYF; cdr3_nt: TGCGCCGGTGGGGTAGAGACCCAGTACTTC
d_call: TRBD2; j_call: TRBJ2-2; clone_size: -; v_call: TRBV5-4; cdr3_aa: CASSPGLSNTGELFF; cdr3_nt: TGTGCCAGCAGCCCGGGACTATCAAACACCGGGGAGCTGTTTTTT
d_call: TRBD2; j_call: TRBJ2-1; clone_size: -; v_call: TRBV4-1; cdr3_aa: CASSYYAGGNEQFF; cdr3_nt: TGCGCCAGCAGTTACTACGCGGGAGGCAATGAGCAGTTCTTC
d_call: -; j_call: TRBJ2-7; clone_size: -; v_call: TRBV19; cdr3_aa: CASSMEGSSYEQYF; cdr3_nt: TGTGCCAGTAGTATGGAGGGGAGCTCCTACGAGCAGTACTTC
d_call: -; j_call: TRBJ2-5; clone_size: -; v_call: TRBV5-4; cdr3_aa: CASSSRSMSGQETQYF; cdr3_nt: TGTGCCAGCAGCTCCCGTTCAATGAGCGGCCAAGAGACCCAGTACTTC
d_call: TRBD1; j_call: TRBJ1-5; clone_size: -; v_call: TRBV9; cdr3_aa: CASSVSDRDNQPQHF; cdr3_nt: TGTGCCAGCAGCGTTTCGGACAGGGACAATCAGCCCCAGCATTTT
d_call: -; j_call: TRBJ2-1; clone_size: -; v_call: TRBV7-9; cdr3_aa: CASSLAMSALYNEQFF; cdr3_nt: TGTGCCAGCAGCTTAGCGATGAGCGCCTTATACAATGAGCAGTTCTTC
d_call: -; j_call: TRBJ1-2; clone_size: once; v_call: TRBV5-1; cdr3_aa: CASSSGQTNYGYTF; cdr3_nt: TGCGCCAGCAGCTCAGGACAGACTAACTATGGCTACACCTTC
d_call: TRBD2; j_call: TRBJ2-1; clone_size: -; v_call: TRBV5-1; cdr3_aa: CASSLGTRNEQFF; cdr3_nt: TGCGCCAGCAGCTTAGGGACTAGGAATGAGCAGTTCTTC
d_call: TRBD1; j_call: TRBJ2-7; clone_size: -; v_call: TRBV11-2; cdr3_aa: CASSSRDRGYEQYF; cdr3_nt: TGTGCCAGCAGCTCTCGGGACAGGGGGTATGAGCAGTACTTC
d_call: -; j_call: TRBJ2-2; clone_size: -; v_call: TRBV7-6; cdr3_aa: CASSLVGRSRTGELFF; cdr3_nt: TGTGCCAGCAGCTTAGTAGGGCGGTCACGGACCGGGGAGCTGTTTTTT
d_call: -; j_call: TRBJ2-5; clone_size: -; v_call: TRBV7-9; cdr3_aa: CASSLGPQETQYF; cdr3_nt: TGTGCCAGCAGCTTAGGACCCCAAGAGACCCAGTACTTC
d_call: -; j_call: TRBJ1-2; clone_size: -; v_call: TRBV28; cdr3_aa: CASSLFPGQSNYGYTF; cdr3_nt: TGTGCCAGCAGTTTATTTCCGGGGCAATCTAACTATGGCTACACCTTC
d_call: TRBD2; j_call: TRBJ2-3; clone_size: -; v_call: TRBV7-9; cdr3_aa: CASSLLAESTDTQYF; cdr3_nt: TGTGCCAGCAGCTTACTAGCGGAAAGCACAGATACGCAGTATTTT
d_call: TRBD1; j_call: TRBJ1-2; clone_size: -; v_call: TRBV6-2/TRBV6-3; cdr3_aa: CASSYSLTGTGGYGYTF; cdr3_nt: TGTGCCAGCAGTTACAGCCTCACCGGGACAGGGGGTTATGGCTACACCTTC
d_call: TRBD1; j_call: TRBJ2-3; clone_size: -; v_call: TRBV10-3; cdr3_aa: CAISQTGGASDTQYF; cdr3_nt: TGTGCCATCAGCCAGACAGGGGGCGCATCAGATACGCAGTATTTT
d_call: TRBD2; j_call: TRBJ2-7; clone_size: -; v_call: TRBV18; cdr3_aa: CASSPGGKAYEQYF; cdr3_nt: TGTGCCAGCTCACCGGGAGGGAAAGCCTACGAGCAGTACTTC